These 4 T cell receptor beta chains share one sample of origin, sequenced in a study of blood T cell repertoires in COVID-19 (dated by TCRdb to 2020 to 2021). The receptor library was made with the immunoSEQ multiplex PCR assay. Not all clones reach the TCRdb copy of this immuneACCESS table, which keeps in-frame sequences only. Checked studies attribute under half of the gap to unresolved V genes and leave the rest unexplained. This sample lists about 210,000 clones; roughly 84% were detected once. More than 7% of the sample rests with the top ten. Material for sequencing was PBMCs or T cells enriched from blood (not recorded which). The receptors shown here come from a young man in a cohort exposed to, infected with or recovered from COVID-19 (not recorded which).

This clone occurred a few times. This rearrangement joins TRBV7-2 to TRBJ2-7, with 8 nucleotides matching TRBD2. CDR3 size: 16 residues. Trimming at V came to 0 bases and at J to 4 bases, leaving 8 bases not matched to a gene. Per the germline V gene, CDR1 is SGHTA and CDR2 is FQGNSA. The CDR3 protein is CASSLALSGSRYEQYF. The CDR3 DNA sequence: TGTGCCAGCAGCTTAGCGCTGAGCGGGAGTCGGTACGAGCAGTACTTC.

The chain joins TRBV12-5 to TRBJ2-7; D uncertain. Germline loops: CDR1 LGHNT, CDR2 FRNRAP. V was shortened by 1 base and J by 0 bases, with 4 bases between the two germline ends. The CDR3 runs to 13 residues. The CDR3 region has the DNA TGTGCTAGTGGTTTGGACAGCTCCTACGAGCAGTACTTC. As protein: CASGLDSSYEQYF.

The rearrangement uses TRBV19 and TRBJ1-2, with TRBD1 identical over 8 bases. Germline V CDR1 and CDR2: LNHDA, SQIVND (reference sequence). Trimming took 5 bases from V and 6 from J; bases not matched to a gene: 11. There are 15 residues in the CDR3. The CDR3 spells CASSFSHDRGDGYTF. In DNA, the CDR3 is TGTGCCAGTAGTTTTTCTCACGACAGGGGCGATGGCTACACCTTC.

The V call is TRBV6-5, the J call TRBJ2-2, with TRBD1 matching 7 bases. This CDR3 region has 14 residues. The J segment lost 4 bases and the V segment lost 6 bases, leaving 5 bases of the junction unmatched. CDR1 and CDR2 (germline): MNHEY, SVGAGI. For the CDR3, the DNA is TGTGCCAGCAGATGGACAGGAACCACCGGGGAGCTGTTTTTT. Its translation is CASRWTGTTGELFF.